The 8 T cell receptor beta chains below were found in one sample sequenced in a study of blood T cells in healthy people across ages (dated by TCRdb to about 2015). Receptor amplification or capture employed 5' RACE. The sequencing machine was an Illumina HiSeq 2500. A second PCR of roughly 7 to 11 cycles was performed with a sample-barcoded 5' primer and a J-beta primer mix. TCRdb took the public reads, trimmed them with fastp at Q25, ran MiXCR for clone calling and kept in-frame beta chains. All rows with the same CDR3 protein become a single entry with the most common DNA and genes. Recorded for this sample are 600,000 to 850,000 distinct CDR3 sequences; 43% of them occurred a single time. The top ten clones comprise roughly 20% of the sample. The sequencing sample was made of blood. These receptor sequences come from a woman aged 55-70 years in good health.

The chain couples TRBV4-1 to TRBJ2-1; D gene ambiguous. V lost 2 bases and J lost 4, with 6 bases in between. Germline V gives CDR1 MGHRA, CDR2 YSYEKL. The CDR3 is 13 amino acids. The CDR3 DNA sequence: TGCGCCAGCAGCCAACAAATTTACAATGAGCAGTTCTTC. This sequence encodes CASSQQIYNEQFF.

This clonotype appeared once. J is TRBJ2-5 and V is TRBV6-6; D gene uncertain. This CDR3 has 14 residues. Germline V gene data show CDR1 as MNHNY and CDR2 as SVGAGI (reference sequence). Trimming removed 2 bases at V and 11 bases at J, with 18 bases between. The CDR3 DNA reads TGTGCCAGCAGTTACGAAGGACCCCCTCGCCCGCAGTACTTC. Residues: CASSYEGPPRPQYF.

This clonotype was observed a handful of times. This chain joins TRBV27 and TRBJ2-1; D is perhaps TRBD1 (6 bases). This CDR3 comprises 18 residues. Germline V lookup: CDR1 MNHEY, CDR2 SMNVEV (reference sequence). The V end lost 7 bases, the J end lost 4 bases, and 26 bases lay between the germline ends. The CDR3 nucleotides are TGTGCCAGCACCTCGAGGGGGACCCATAGAGGATTGTACAATGAGCAGTTCTTC. Translating it yields CASTSRGTHRGLYNEQFF.

Concerning this clonotype: This may stem from a read error, because a much larger clone lies one nucleotide away. CDR3 coding DNA: TGCAGCGGCCAACTAGCGGGAGGGAACGAGCGGTACTTC. This translates into CSGQLAGGNERYF. This chain uses TRBV29-1 with TRBJ2-5, with 13 nucleotides matching TRBD2. Per the germline V gene, CDR1 is SQVTM and CDR2 is ANQGSEA. After removal of 7 bases from V and 13 bases from J, the junction contained 12 bases not matched to a gene. The CDR3 extends over 13 amino acids.

The rearrangement uses TRBV20-1 and TRBJ2-6; D might be TRBD1 (6 bases). CDR1 and CDR2 from the germline V gene are DFQATT and SNEGSKA (reference sequence). V was shortened by 2 bases and J by 0 bases, with 20 bases between the two germline ends. The CDR3 consists of 19 residues. Written as DNA, the CDR3 is TGCAGTGCTAGACCTCGCTCCCCAGGGGCAATCTCTGGGGCCAACGTCCTGACTTTC. This encodes CSARPRSPGAISGANVLTF.

Concerning this clonotype: The junction does not match germline at one end; this may be a read error. This chain uses TRBV12-3 or TRBV12-4 with TRBJ1-6; a possible D gene is TRBD1 (6 bases). This CDR3 is built from 15 residues. The DNA for the CDR3 is TGTGCCAGCAGTTTAGGTCAGGGGATGCTCTCACCCCCCCACTTT. Its protein product is CASSLGQGMLSPPHF.

This clonotype was counted a few times. This chain uses TRBV14 with TRBJ1-4, with 8 bases that match TRBD1. V dropped 5 bases and J dropped 8; count of bases not matched to a gene: 7. CDR3 length: 14 residues. Germline V gives CDR1 SGHDN, CDR2 FVKESK. CDR3 sequence: CASSARTGFEKLFF. The CDR3 DNA is TGTGCCAGCAGCGCCCGGACAGGGTTCGAAAAACTGTTTTTT.

This clonotype came up a few times. V gene TRBV20-1 combines with J gene TRBJ2-5; possible D gene TRBD2, 6 bases. Trimming cost V 5 bases and J 4 bases, with 20 bases left between them. The CDR3 is 15 residues long. Germline V gives CDR1 DFQATT, CDR2 SNEGSKA (reference sequence). CDR3 in DNA: TGCAGTGCTCGTCGTCCGGGACTGAGGGGAGAGACCCAGTACTTC. This encodes CSARRPGLRGETQYF.